The T cell receptor beta chain described here comes from a study of T cells in Graves' hyperthyroidism and ophthalmopathy. The study, taken as a whole, reports: Most thyroid clonotypes expanded above 0.001 were also detected in blood.

V lost 1 base and J lost 1, with 4 bases in between. Germline CDR1 and CDR2: LNHNV and YYDKDF (reference sequence). The CDR3 sequence is 14 residues long. As concerns this clonotype: The antigen is not known.

TCR beta CDR3 sequences were amplified from RNA transcripts. RT-PCR in the first round (using the HTBI primer set) targeted the TCR CDR3. TCRdb reanalysed the multiplex PCR reads using MiXCR and keeps one entry per CDR3 protein. The data contain 500,000 to 600,000 distinct CDR3 sequences, 46% of them seen just once; the ten biggest clones take up under 20%. Uncontrolled infection, other autoimmune disease, pregnancy or lactation barred patients from enrollment. Diagnoses used clinical symptoms, serum thyroxine and TRAb, thyroid ultrasound and orbital computed tomography. This TCR was sampled from an adult woman with Graves' disease, either hyperthyroidism or ophthalmopathy (not recorded which). The sequencing input was peripheral blood or thyroid tissue (not recorded which). This rearrangement joins TRBV15 to TRBJ2-2; D unresolved. CDR3 in DNA: TGTGCCACCAGCAGAGGGGTGAACACCGGGGAGCTGTTTTTT. Translated: CATSRGVNTGELFF.